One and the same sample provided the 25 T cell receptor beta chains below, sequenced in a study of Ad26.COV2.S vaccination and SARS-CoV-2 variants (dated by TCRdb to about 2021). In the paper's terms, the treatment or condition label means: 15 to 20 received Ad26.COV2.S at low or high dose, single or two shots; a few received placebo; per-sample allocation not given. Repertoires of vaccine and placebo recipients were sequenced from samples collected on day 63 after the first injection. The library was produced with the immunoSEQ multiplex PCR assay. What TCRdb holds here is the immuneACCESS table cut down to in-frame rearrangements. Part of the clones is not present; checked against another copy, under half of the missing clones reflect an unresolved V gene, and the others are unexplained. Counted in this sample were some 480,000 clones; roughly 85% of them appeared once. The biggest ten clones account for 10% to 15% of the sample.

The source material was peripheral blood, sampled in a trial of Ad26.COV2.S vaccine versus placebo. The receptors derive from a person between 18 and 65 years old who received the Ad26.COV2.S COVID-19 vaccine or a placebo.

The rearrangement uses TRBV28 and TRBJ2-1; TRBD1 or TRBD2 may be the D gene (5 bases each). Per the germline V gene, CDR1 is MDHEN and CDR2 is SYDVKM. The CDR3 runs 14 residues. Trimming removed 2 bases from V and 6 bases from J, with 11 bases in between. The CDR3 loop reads CASSLDTGPNEQFF. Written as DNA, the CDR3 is TGTGCCAGCAGTTTAGATACGGGACCCAATGAGCAGTTCTTC.

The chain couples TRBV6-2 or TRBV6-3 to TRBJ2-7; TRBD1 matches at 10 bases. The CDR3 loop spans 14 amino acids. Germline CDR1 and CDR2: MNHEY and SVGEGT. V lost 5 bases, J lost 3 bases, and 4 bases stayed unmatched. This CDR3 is CASSKTGGGYEQYF. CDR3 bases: TGTGCCAGCAGTAAGACAGGGGGCGGCTACGAGCAGTACTTC.

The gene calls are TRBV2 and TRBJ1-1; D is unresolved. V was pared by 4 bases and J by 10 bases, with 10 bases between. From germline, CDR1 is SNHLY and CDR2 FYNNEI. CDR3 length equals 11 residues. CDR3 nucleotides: TGTGCCAGCAGTGTAGTTGTGGGAGCTTTCTTT. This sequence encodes CASSVVVGAFF.

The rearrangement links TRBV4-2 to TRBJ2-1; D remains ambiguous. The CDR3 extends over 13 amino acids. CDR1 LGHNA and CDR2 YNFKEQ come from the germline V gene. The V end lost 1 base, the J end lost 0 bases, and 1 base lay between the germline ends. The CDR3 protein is CASSQGSYNEQFF. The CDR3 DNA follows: TGTGCCAGCAGCCAAGGCTCCTACAATGAGCAGTTCTTC.

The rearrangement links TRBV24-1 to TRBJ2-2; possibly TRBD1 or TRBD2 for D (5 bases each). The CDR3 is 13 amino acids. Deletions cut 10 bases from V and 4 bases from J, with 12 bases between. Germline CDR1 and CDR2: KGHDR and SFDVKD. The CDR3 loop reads CATLSGTTGELFF. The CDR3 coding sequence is TGTGCCACGCTTTCAGGGACCACCGGGGAGCTGTTTTTT.

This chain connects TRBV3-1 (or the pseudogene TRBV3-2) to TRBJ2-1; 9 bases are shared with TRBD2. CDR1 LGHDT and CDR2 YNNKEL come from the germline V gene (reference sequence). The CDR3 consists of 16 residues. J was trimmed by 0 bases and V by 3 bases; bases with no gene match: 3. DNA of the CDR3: TGTGCCAGCAGCCAGATTAGCGGGAGCTCCTACAATGAGCAGTTCTTC. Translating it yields CASSQISGSSYNEQFF.

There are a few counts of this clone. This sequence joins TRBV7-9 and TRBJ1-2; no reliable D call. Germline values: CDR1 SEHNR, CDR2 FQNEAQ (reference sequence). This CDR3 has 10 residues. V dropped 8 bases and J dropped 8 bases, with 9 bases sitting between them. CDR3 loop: CASGVGGYTF. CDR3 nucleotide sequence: TGTGCCAGCGGGGTCGGCGGCTACACCTTC. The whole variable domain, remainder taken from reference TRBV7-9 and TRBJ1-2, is DTGVSQNPRHKITKRGQNVTFRCDPISEHNRLYWYRQTLGQGPEFLTYFQNEAQLEKSRLLSDRFSAERPKGSFSTLEIQRTEQGDSAMYLCASGVGGYTFGSGTRLTVV.

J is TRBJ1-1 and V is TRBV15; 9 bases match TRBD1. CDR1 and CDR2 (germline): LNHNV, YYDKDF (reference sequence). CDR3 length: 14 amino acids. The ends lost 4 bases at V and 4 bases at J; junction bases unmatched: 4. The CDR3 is CATSKRQGVTEAFF. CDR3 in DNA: TGTGCCACCAGCAAAAGACAGGGGGTCACTGAAGCTTTCTTT. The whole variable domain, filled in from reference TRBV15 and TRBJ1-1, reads DAMVIQNPRYQVTQFGKPVTLSCSQTLNHNVMYWYQQKSSQAPKLLFHYYDKDFNNEADTPDNFQSRRPNTSFCFLDIRSPGLGDTAMYLCATSKRQGVTEAFFGQGTRLTVV.

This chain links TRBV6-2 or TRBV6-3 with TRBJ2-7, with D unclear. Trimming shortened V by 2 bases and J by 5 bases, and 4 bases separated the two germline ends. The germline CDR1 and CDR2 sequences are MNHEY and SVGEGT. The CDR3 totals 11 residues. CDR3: CASSYVHEQYF. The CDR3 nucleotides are TGTGCCAGCAGTTACGTCCACGAGCAGTACTTC.

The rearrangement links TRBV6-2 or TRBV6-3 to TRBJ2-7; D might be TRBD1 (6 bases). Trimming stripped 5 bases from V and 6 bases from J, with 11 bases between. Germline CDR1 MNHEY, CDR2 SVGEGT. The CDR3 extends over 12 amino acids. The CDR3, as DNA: TGTGCCAGCAGTGACAACAGGGCCGAGCAGTACTTC. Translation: CASSDNRAEQYF.

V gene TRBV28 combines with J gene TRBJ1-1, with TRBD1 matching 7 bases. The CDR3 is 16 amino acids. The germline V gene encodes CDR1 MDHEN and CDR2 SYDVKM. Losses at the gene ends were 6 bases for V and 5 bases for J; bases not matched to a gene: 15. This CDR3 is CASSPPDRPTGTEAFF. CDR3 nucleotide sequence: TGTGCCAGCAGCCCCCCGGACAGGCCGACGGGGACTGAAGCTTTCTTT.

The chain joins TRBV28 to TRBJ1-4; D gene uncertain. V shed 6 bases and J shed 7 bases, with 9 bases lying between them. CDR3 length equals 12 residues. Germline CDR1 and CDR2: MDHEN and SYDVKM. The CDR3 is CASSQVVEKLFF. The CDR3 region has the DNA TGTGCCAGCAGCCAGGTTGTTGAAAAACTGTTTTTT. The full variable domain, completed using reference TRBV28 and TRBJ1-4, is DVKVTQSSRYLVKRTGEKVFLECVQDMDHENMFWYRQDPGLGLRLIYFSYDVKMKEKGDIPEGYSVSREKKERFSLILESASTNQTSMYLCASSQVVEKLFFGSGTQLSVL.

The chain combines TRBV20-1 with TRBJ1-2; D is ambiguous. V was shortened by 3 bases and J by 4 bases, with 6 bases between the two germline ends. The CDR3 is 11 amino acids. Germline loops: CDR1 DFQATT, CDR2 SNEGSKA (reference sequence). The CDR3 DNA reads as TGCAGTGCTAGGTCGGGCTATGGCTACACCTTC. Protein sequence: CSARSGYGYTF.

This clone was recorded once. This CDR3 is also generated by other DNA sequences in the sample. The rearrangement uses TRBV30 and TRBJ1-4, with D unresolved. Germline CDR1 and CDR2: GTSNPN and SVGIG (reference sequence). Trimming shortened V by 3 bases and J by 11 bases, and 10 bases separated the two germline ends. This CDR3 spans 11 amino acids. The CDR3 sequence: CAWSLGGKLFF. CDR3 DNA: TGTGCCTGGAGCCTAGGTGGGAAACTGTTTTTT.

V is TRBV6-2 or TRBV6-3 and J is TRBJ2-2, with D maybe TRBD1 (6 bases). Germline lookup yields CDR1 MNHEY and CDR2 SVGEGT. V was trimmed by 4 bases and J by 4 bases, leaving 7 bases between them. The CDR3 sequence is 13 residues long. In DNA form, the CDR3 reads TGTGCCAGCAGTTCAGGGGTCACCGGGGAGCTGTTTTTT. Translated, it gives CASSSGVTGELFF.

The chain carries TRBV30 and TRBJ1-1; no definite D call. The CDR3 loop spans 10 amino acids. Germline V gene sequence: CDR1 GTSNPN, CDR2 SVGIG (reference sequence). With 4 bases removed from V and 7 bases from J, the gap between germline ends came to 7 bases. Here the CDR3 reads CAWMGNEAFF. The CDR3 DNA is TGTGCCTGGATGGGTAATGAAGCTTTCTTT.

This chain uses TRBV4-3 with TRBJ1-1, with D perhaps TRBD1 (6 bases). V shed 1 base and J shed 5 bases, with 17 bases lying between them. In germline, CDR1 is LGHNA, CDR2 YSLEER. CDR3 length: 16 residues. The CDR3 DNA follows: TGCGCCAGCAGCCAAGGTCATAGGGGGATTGGTACTGAAGCTTTCTTT. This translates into CASSQGHRGIGTEAFF.

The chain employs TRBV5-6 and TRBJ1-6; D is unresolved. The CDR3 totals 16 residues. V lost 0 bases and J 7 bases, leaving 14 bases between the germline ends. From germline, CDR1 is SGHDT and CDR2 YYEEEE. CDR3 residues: CASSLEGGQSNSPLHF. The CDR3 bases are TGTGCCAGCAGCTTGGAGGGTGGGCAGTCGAATTCACCCCTCCACTTT.

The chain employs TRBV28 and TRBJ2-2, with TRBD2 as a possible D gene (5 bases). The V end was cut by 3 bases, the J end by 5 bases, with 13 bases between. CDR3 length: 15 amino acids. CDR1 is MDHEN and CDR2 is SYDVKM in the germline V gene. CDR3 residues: CASSFFRELTGELFF. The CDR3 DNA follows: TGTGCCAGCAGTTTTTTTCGGGAACTAACCGGGGAGCTGTTTTTT.

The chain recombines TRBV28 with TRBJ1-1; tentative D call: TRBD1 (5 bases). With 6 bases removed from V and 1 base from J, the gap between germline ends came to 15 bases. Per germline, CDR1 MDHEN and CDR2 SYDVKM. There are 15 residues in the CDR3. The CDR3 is CASSWDHPRNTEAFF. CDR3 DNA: TGTGCCAGCAGCTGGGACCACCCAAGGAACACTGAAGCTTTCTTT. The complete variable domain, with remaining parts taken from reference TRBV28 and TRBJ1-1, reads DVKVTQSSRYLVKRTGEKVFLECVQDMDHENMFWYRQDPGLGLRLIYFSYDVKMKEKGDIPEGYSVSREKKERFSLILESASTNQTSMYLCASSWDHPRNTEAFFGQGTRLTVV.

CDR3 sequence (DNA): TGTGCCAGCAGCCCCAGTCACCTCAACTACGAGCAGTACTTC. Translated: CASSPSHLNYEQYF. The J gene is TRBJ2-7, the V gene TRBV7-2; D is undetermined. Germline V gene lookup returns CDR1 SGHTA and CDR2 FQGNSA. The CDR3 is made up of 14 amino acids. Trimming removed 5 bases from V and 3 bases from J, with 14 bases in between.

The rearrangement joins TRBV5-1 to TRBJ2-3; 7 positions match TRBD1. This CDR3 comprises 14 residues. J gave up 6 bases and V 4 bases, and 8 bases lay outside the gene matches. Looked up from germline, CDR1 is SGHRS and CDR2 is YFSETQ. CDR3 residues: CASSLRQGADTQYF. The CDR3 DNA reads TGCGCCAGCAGCCTCAGACAGGGCGCGGATACGCAGTATTTT.

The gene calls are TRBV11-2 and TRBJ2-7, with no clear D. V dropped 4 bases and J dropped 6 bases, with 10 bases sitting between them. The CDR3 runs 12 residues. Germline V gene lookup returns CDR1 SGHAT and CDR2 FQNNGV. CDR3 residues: CASSSTWSEQYF. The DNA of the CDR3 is TGTGCCAGCAGCTCCACATGGAGCGAGCAGTACTTC.

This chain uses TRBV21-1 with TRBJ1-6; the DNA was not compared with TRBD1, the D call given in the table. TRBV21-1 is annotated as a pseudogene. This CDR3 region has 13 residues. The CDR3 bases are TGTGCCAGCAGCAAGGGGCAGGTTGATTCCCTCCACTTT. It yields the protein CASSKGQVDSLHF.

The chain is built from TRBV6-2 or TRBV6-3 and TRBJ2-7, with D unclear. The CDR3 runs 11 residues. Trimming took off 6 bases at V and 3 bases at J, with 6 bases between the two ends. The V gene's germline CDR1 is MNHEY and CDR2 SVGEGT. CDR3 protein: CASSADYEQYF. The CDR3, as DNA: TGTGCCAGCAGCGCAGACTACGAGCAGTACTTC.